These 2 T cell receptor beta chains originate from one sample sequenced in a study of shared clonotypes between healthy human individuals. Profiled with immunoSEQ multiplex PCR; TCRdb holds only in-frame clones, not every one. The sample includes about 2.1 million clones, just over 90% of them seen just once. CD45RO negativity and positive selection for CCR7 defined naive CD8 cells, a population that excluded terminally differentiated effector memory CD45RA+ cells. The sequenced material came from naive CD8+ T cells from PBMCs. These receptor sequences come from a man aged 18 to 35 in good health. Some clones in this sample may be carry-over from other donors' samples.

This clone has only one observation. The chain is built from TRBV25-1 and TRBJ2-7, with D possibly TRBD1 on 5 matching bases. Deletions cut 6 bases from V and 0 bases from J, with 12 bases between. The CDR3 has 14 amino acids. Germline loops: CDR1 MGHDK, CDR2 SYGVNS. The CDR3 region has the DNA TGTGCCAGCAGAGGGGCCTCGAGCTCCTACGAGCAGTACTTC. Amino acids: CASRGASSSYEQYF.

The chain carries TRBV28 and TRBJ1-5; D gene ambiguous. The V end lost 2 bases, the J end lost 0 bases, and 8 bases lay between the germline ends. CDR1 and CDR2 from the germline V gene are MDHEN and SYDVKM. This CDR3 comprises 15 residues. CDR3 sequence reads: CASSLMGNSNQPQHF. In nucleotides, the CDR3 is TGTGCCAGCAGTTTAATGGGAAATAGCAATCAGCCCCAGCATTTT.